A selection of T cell receptor beta chains follows, all from one sample in a study of T cell responses to AZD1222 COVID-19 vaccine. Method: immunoSEQ multiplex PCR; TCRdb's copy keeps in-frame clones and lacks some. The data contain over 70,000 clones, about 85% of them singletons. The material sequenced was peripheral blood, taken on day 0 of AZD1222 vaccination. The receptors were sampled from an adult in good health. CDR3s include the opening cysteine and the closing phenylalanine or tryptophan. The D gene is left open where the match is weak. Clone size is stated in some rows and not others, as once, few, many or a class when expanded.

size	D	J	V	DNA	CDR3
-	-	TRBJ1-6	TRBV5-6	TGTGCCAGCAATACCCCGCGGGACACAATCTCACCCCTCCACTTT	CASNTPRDTISPLHF
-	TRBD1	TRBJ1-1	TRBV6-5	TGTGCCAGCCGCAAAAACAGGGGCCTGGAAGCTTTCTTT	CASRKNRGLEAFF
-	-	TRBJ1-3	TRBV3-1/TRBV3-2	TGTGCCAGCAGCCAAGTGGGAGGGGTGAGGCACTCTGGAAACACCATATATTTT	CASSQVGGVRHSGNTIYF
-	TRBD2	TRBJ2-5	TRBV10-2	TGCGCCAGCAGTGCCGGGGGGGTGATTGAGACCCAGTACTTC	CASSAGGVIETQYF
few	-	TRBJ1-1	TRBV6-5	TGTGCCAGCAGTTACTCTCCGGACCCCAGCACTGAAGCTTTCTTT	CASSYSPDPSTEAFF
-	-	TRBJ1-5	TRBV5-6	TGTGCCAGCAGCTTGGTAGGGTCGAGCAATCAGCCCCAGCATTTT	CASSLVGSSNQPQHF
few	-	TRBJ2-7	TRBV18	TGTGCCAGCTCACTATCCGGGACGGCGATAGGAGAGCAGTACTTC	CASSLSGTAIGEQYF
-	-	TRBJ2-1	TRBV5-1	TGCGCCAGCAGCTTGTCACCGTTCACCCCTAGTAAGTTCTTC	CASSLSPFTPSKFF
few	TRBD1	TRBJ2-7	TRBV6-5	TGTGCCAGCAGTAAGGGACAGGGACGGCGGGAGCAGTACTTC	CASSKGQGRREQYF
-	TRBD2	TRBJ2-7	TRBV2	TGTGCCAGCAGAGTAGCGGGAGGCCACGAGCAGTACTTC	CASRVAGGHEQYF
-	-	TRBJ2-1	TRBV30	TGTGCCTGGAGTGTAGGGCTTTACAATGAGCAGTTCTTC	CAWSVGLYNEQFF
-	TRBD1	TRBJ1-6	TRBV7-3	TGTGCCAGCAGCCACCGGGACAGAAATTCACCCCTCCACTTT	CASSHRDRNSPLHF
-	-	TRBJ1-4	TRBV10-3	TGTGCCATCAGTGAGTCTGTCCGGGGCCGATCTAATGAAAAACTGTTTTTT	CAISESVRGRSNEKLFF
-	-	TRBJ1-1	TRBV7-2	TGTGCCAGCAGCGCTGATCCGTCGGTGACTGAAGCTTTCTTT	CASSADPSVTEAFF
-	-	TRBJ2-7	TRBV5-1	TGCGCCAGCAGCTTGGTCGAGGGGGGCTCCTACGAGCAGTACTTC	CASSLVEGGSYEQYF
-	-	TRBJ1-6	TRBV11-3	TGTGCCAGCAGCTATCGGAGCGGGAATTCACCCCTCCACTTT	CASSYRSGNSPLHF
-	-	TRBJ2-1	TRBV24-1	TGTGCCACCAGTGATGGCGGGACAGACAATGAGCAGTTCTTC	CATSDGGTDNEQFF
-	-	TRBJ2-7	TRBV5-1	TGCGCCAGCAGCACCACCCGACAGGCCCACGAGCAGTACTTC	CASSTTRQAHEQYF
-	-	TRBJ2-7	TRBV5-1	TGCGCCAGCAGTGTGTCCGGCGACAACTACGAGCAGTACTTC	CASSVSGDNYEQYF
-	-	TRBJ2-1	TRBV5-1	TGCGCCAGCAGCTTGGCTGGAAGAAGCAATGAGCAGTTCTTC	CASSLAGRSNEQFF
-	-	TRBJ2-2	TRBV2	TGTGCCAGCAGAACTATCGTGACCGGGGAGCTGTTTTTT	CASRTIVTGELFF
-	TRBD1	TRBJ1-2	TRBV3-1/TRBV3-2	TGTGCCAGCAGCCAGACCGACAGGGCGGGGCAAGGCTACACCTTC	CASSQTDRAGQGYTF
-	-	TRBJ1-2	TRBV30	TGTGCCTGGAGACCGGACCGCAAAGCAGGCTACACCTTC	CAWRPDRKAGYTF
-	TRBD1	TRBJ1-1	TRBV29-1	TGCAGCGATAATACAGGGGCTGGGAACACTGAAGCTTTCTTT	CSDNTGAGNTEAFF
once	-	TRBJ2-3	TRBV11-3	TGTGCCAGCAGCTTATATGGTGGGACAGATACGCAGTATTTT	CASSLYGGTDTQYF
-	-	TRBJ2-3	TRBV2	TGTGCCAGCAGTGAAAGGTGGAATACGCAGTATTTT	CASSERWNTQYF
-	-	TRBJ2-3	TRBV11-1	TGTGCCAGCAGCTTCCTCGGCACAGATACGCAGTATTTT	CASSFLGTDTQYF
-	-	TRBJ2-2	TRBV6-1	TGTGCCAGCAGTGAAAGGGTAGGGCTCACCGGGGAGCTGTTTTTT	CASSERVGLTGELFF
few	-	TRBJ2-7	TRBV9	TGTGCCAGCAGCCCCCGGGGGTACTACGAGCAGTACTTC	CASSPRGYYEQYF
few	TRBD1	TRBJ2-7	TRBV18	TGTGCCAGCTCTCAGGAGCCAGGGGGCGAGCAGTACTTC	CASSQEPGGEQYF
medium-sized	-	TRBJ1-5	TRBV7-2	TGTGCCAGCAGCTTAGAAACGGGGTTCAATCAGCCCCAGCATTTT	CASSLETGFNQPQHF
-	-	TRBJ1-6	TRBV19	TGTGCCAGCCGCGGGACGGGGAATTCACCCCTCCACTTT	CASRGTGNSPLHF
few	-	TRBJ1-6	TRBV27	TGTGCCAGCAGAAAAGACAGTTATAATTCACCCCTCCACTTT	CASRKDSYNSPLHF
-	-	TRBJ1-3	TRBV10-2	TGCGCCAGCTCACTCCAGGGCAGCCGGTCCGCCTCTGGAAACACCATATATTTT	CASSLQGSRSASGNTIYF
-	-	TRBJ2-7	TRBV5-1	TGCGCCAGCAGCCCCCAGGGCTACGAGCAGTACTTC	CASSPQGYEQYF
few	-	TRBJ1-4	TRBV27	TGTGCCAGCAGTTTTCAGGGGATGAAAGAAAAACTGTTTTTT	CASSFQGMKEKLFF
-	-	TRBJ2-3	TRBV4-2	TGTGCCAGCACCCAAGCGACCGGGGGGCGGAGCACAGATACGCAGTATTTT	CASTQATGGRSTDTQYF
-	-	TRBJ1-4	TRBV18	TGTGCCAGCTCACCCTCTCTAACCCAGTCAACTAATGAAAAACTGTTTTTT	CASSPSLTQSTNEKLFF
-	-	TRBJ2-7	TRBV18	TGTGCCAGCTCACCACTTCCGGGGGCCTACGAGCAGTACTTC	CASSPLPGAYEQYF
-	-	TRBJ1-5	TRBV27	TGTGCCAGCATCAACGACAGGAATAATCAGCCCCAGCATTTT	CASINDRNNQPQHF
once	-	TRBJ1-5	TRBV18	TGTGCCAGCTCAGACGATAGCAATCAGCCCCAGCATTTT	CASSDDSNQPQHF